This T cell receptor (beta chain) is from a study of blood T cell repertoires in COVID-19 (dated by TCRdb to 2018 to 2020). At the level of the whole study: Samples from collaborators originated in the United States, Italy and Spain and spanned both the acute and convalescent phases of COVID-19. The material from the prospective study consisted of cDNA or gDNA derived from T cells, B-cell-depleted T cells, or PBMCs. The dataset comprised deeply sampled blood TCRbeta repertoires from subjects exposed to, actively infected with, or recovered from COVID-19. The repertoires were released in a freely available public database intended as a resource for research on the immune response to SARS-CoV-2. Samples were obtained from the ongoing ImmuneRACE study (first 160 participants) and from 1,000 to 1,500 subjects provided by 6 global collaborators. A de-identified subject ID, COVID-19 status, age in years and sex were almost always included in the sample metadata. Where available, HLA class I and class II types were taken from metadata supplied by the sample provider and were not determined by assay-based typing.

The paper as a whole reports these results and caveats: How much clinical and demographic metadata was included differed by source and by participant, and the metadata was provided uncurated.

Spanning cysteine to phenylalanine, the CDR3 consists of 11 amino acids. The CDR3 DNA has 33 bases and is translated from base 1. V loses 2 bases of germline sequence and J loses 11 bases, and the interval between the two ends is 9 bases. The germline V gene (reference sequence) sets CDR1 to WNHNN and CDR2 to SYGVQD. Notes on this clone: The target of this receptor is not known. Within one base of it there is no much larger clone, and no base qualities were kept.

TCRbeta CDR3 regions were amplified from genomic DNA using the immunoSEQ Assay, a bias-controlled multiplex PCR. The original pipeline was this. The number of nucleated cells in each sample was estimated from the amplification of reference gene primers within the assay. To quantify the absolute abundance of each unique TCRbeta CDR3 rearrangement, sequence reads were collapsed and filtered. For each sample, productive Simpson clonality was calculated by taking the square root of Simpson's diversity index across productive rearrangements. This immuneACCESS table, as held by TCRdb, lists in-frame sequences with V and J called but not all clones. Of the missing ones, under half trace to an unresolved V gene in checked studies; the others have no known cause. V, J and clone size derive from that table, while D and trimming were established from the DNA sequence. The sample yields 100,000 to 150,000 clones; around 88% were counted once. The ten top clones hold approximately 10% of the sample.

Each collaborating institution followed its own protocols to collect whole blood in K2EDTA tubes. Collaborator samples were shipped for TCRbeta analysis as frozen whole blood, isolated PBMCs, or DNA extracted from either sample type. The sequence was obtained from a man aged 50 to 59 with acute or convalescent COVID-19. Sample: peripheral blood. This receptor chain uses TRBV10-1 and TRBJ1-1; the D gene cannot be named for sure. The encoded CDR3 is CASSEGGSAFF. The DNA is TGCGCCAGCAGTGAGGGAGGGTCGGCTTTCTTT.